Each of the 17 T cell receptor beta chains below was sequenced from the same sample in a study of shared clonotypes between healthy human individuals. Clones were read by immunoSEQ multiplex PCR, and TCRdb kept only the in-frame ones, dropping some. The sample yields some 1 million clones, roughly 75% seen once. The sequenced sample was memory CD4+ T cells sorted from blood. Specified subset: CD45RA-negative fraction. The source of these receptors is a man between 18 and 35 years old in good health.

The V call is TRBV6-1, the J call TRBJ1-4; the match to TRBD1 covers 7 bases. V gave up 4 bases and J gave up 8 bases; unmatched junction bases: 10. This CDR3 contains 15 residues. CDR1 is MNHNS, CDR2 SASEGT, per germline. CDR3 sequence (DNA): TGTGCCAGCAGTGGAGGGGACAGTAGAGGGGAAAAACTGTTTTTT. Translation gives CASSGGDSRGEKLFF.

The chain carries TRBV6-1 and TRBJ1-5; TRBD1 matches at 8 bases. Unmatched junction bases numbered 8, after V lost 6 bases and J lost 7 bases. CDR1 and CDR2 from the germline V gene are MNHNS and SASEGT. The CDR3 totals 14 residues. CDR3 in DNA: TGTGCCAGCAGGATGGCGACAGGGGCCCAGCCCCAGCATTTT. Translation gives CASRMATGAQPQHF.

The chain is built from TRBV4-3 and TRBJ1-1; D is undetermined. Germline V gene sequence: CDR1 LGHNA, CDR2 YSLEER. The CDR3 is made up of 13 amino acids. The V end was cut by 5 bases, the J end by 5 bases, with 12 bases between. The CDR3 bases are TGCGCCAGCAGCTCAGAGGGAGGGACTGAAGCTTTCTTT. Residues: CASSSEGGTEAFF.

This clone appeared once. The chain carries TRBV18 and TRBJ2-1; 10 bases fit TRBD2. After removal of 6 bases from V and 4 bases from J, the junction contained 6 bases not matched to a gene. The CDR3 extends over 15 amino acids. Per germline, CDR1 KGHSH and CDR2 LQKENI. The CDR3 spells CASSLQRGGYNEQFF. CDR3 sequence (DNA): TGTGCCAGCTCCCTACAGCGGGGGGGTTACAATGAGCAGTTCTTC.

V and J are TRBV9 and TRBJ2-2; TRBD1 matches 8 bases. The length of the CDR3 is 15 residues. V trimming: 0 bases; J trimming: 9 bases; junction bases outside the gene matches: 7. Germline V lookup: CDR1 SGDLS, CDR2 YYNGEE. The CDR3 here is CASSVGTGPGRELFF. CDR3 DNA sequence: TGTGCCAGCAGCGTAGGGACAGGGCCGGGCAGGGAGCTGTTTTTT. Full variable domain (remainder filled in from reference TRBV9 and TRBJ2-2): DSGVTQTPKHLITATGQRVTLRCSPRSGDLSVYWYQQSLDQGLQFLIQYYNGEERAKGNILERFSAQQFPDLHSELNLSSLELGDSALYFCASSVGTGPGRELFFGEGSRLTVL.

A single count supports this clone. The rearrangement joins TRBV30 to TRBJ1-2; TRBD1 is a possible D gene (5 bases). The CDR3 sequence is 19 residues long. Deletions cut 5 bases from V and 6 bases from J, with 34 bases between. The germline gives CDR1 GTSNPN, CDR2 SVGIG (reference sequence). The CDR3 loop reads CAWYTRKGTETDVFDGYTF. The DNA of the CDR3 is TGTGCCTGGTATACTAGGAAAGGGACCGAAACCGACGTCTTTGATGGCTACACCTTC.

V usage is TRBV2 and J usage is TRBJ2-7, with a weak D call TRBD1 (5 bases). With 8 bases removed from V and 3 bases from J, the gap between germline ends came to 8 bases. In germline, CDR1 is SNHLY, CDR2 FYNNEI. This CDR3 contains 11 residues. The CDR3 reads CASVRGYEQYF. DNA of the CDR3: TGTGCCAGCGTAAGGGGCTACGAGCAGTACTTC.

The chain links TRBV30 to TRBJ2-1; possible D gene TRBD2, 5 bases. Germline CDR1 and CDR2: GTSNPN and SVGIG (reference sequence). Trimming left V 1 base short and J 1 base short, with 14 bases between. There are 16 residues in the CDR3. The DNA of the CDR3 is TGTGCCTGGAGTGCCTTTATGGGGAGATCCTACAATGAGCAGTTCTTC. Its protein product is CAWSAFMGRSYNEQFF.

The V and J genes are TRBV28 and TRBJ2-5; D possibly corresponds to TRBD2 (5 bases). CDR1 is MDHEN, CDR2 SYDVKM, per germline. The length of the CDR3 is 15 residues. V was trimmed by 6 bases and J by 2 bases, leaving 16 bases between them. CDR3 sequence: CASSSLGRTQETQYF. CDR3 nucleotide sequence: TGTGCCAGCAGCTCCCTGGGCAGGACTCAAGAGACCCAGTACTTC.

V is TRBV29-1 and J is TRBJ1-1, with a possible D match to TRBD1 (5 bases). Germline V gene sequence: CDR1 SQVTM, CDR2 ANQGSEA. The CDR3 contains 13 residues. The V end was cut by 4 bases, the J end by 1 base, with 10 bases between. CDR3 loop: CSVGGMPNTEAFF. The CDR3 DNA follows: TGCAGCGTTGGGGGCATGCCGAACACTGAAGCTTTCTTT.

The chain couples TRBV2 to TRBJ1-4; D remains unclear. The CDR3 spans 17 residues. Trimming pared 1 base from V and 3 bases from J, leaving 15 bases between. Germline assignment: CDR1 SNHLY and CDR2 FYNNEI. The chain's CDR3 is CASSEGVGSVANEKLFF. CDR3 bases: TGTGCCAGCAGTGAAGGTGTCGGGAGCGTAGCTAATGAAAAACTGTTTTTT. Variable domain in full (rest from reference TRBV2 and TRBJ1-4): EPEVTQTPSHQVTQMGQEVILRCVPISNHLYFYWYRQILGQKVEFLVSFYNNEISEKSEIFDDQFSVERPDGSNFTLKIRSTKLEDSAMYFCASSEGVGSVANEKLFFGSGTQLSVL.

The chain carries TRBV18 and TRBJ2-6; no definite D call. From germline, CDR1 is KGHSH and CDR2 LQKENI. The CDR3 loop spans 16 amino acids. Trimming took off 0 bases at V and 2 bases at J, with 8 bases between the two ends. Here the CDR3 DNA reads TGTGCCAGCTCACCACCCGGCAAAGCTGGGGCCAACGTCCTGACTTTC. Translating gives CASSPPGKAGANVLTF.

This chain connects TRBV10-3 to TRBJ2-7; D assignment may be TRBD1 or TRBD2 (7 bases each). Germline V gives CDR1 ENHRY, CDR2 SYGVKD. Trimming removed 3 bases at V and 7 bases at J, with 19 bases between. This CDR3 is built from 15 residues. The chain's CDR3 is CAISDEGRGGREQYF. The CDR3, as DNA: TGTGCCATCAGTGATGAGGGCAGGGGGGGACGAGAGCAGTACTTC.

This chain joins TRBV19 and TRBJ2-4; possible D gene TRBD2, 6 bases. The CDR3 is 16 amino acids. V lost 5 bases, J lost 0 bases, and 14 bases lay in between. The V gene's germline CDR1 is LNHDA and CDR2 SQIVND (reference sequence). CDR3: CASSPPLALAKNIQYF. In DNA, the CDR3 is TGTGCCAGTAGTCCCCCCCTAGCGTTAGCCAAAAACATTCAGTACTTC.

V usage is TRBV6-5 and J usage is TRBJ2-7; 9 bases are a match to TRBD1. The CDR3 has 16 residues. Germline CDR1 is MNHEY and CDR2 is SVGAGI. After removal of 2 bases from V and 3 bases from J, the junction contained 8 bases not matched to a gene. CDR3 coding DNA: TGTGCCAGCAGTTACAAACAGGACAGGGGTCGCTACGAGCAGTACTTC. It codes for CASSYKQDRGRYEQYF.

The chain employs TRBV5-5 and TRBJ1-6; D uncertain. Trimming removed 2 bases at V and 11 bases at J, with 11 bases between. Germline V gene lookup returns CDR1 SGHKS and CDR2 YYEKEE (reference sequence). The CDR3 consists of 13 residues. The DNA of the CDR3 is TGTGCCAGCAGCTTCGAGGAATTCCCACCCCTCCACTTT. Protein sequence: CASSFEEFPPLHF. The complete variable domain, with remaining parts taken from reference TRBV5-5 and TRBJ1-6, reads DAGVTQSPTHLIKTRGQQVTLRCSPISGHKSVSWYQQVLGQGPQFIFQYYEKEERGRGNFPDRFSARQFPNYSSELNVNALLLGDSALYLCASSFEEFPPLHFGNGTRLTVT.

This chain joins TRBV11-3 and TRBJ2-7; D is possibly TRBD1 (6 bases). CDR3 size: 12 residues. Germline CDR1 and CDR2: SGHNT and YENEEA. Trimming took 8 bases from V and 5 from J, leaving 13 bases between them. The CDR3 coding sequence is TGTGCCAGCTCCGGACAGTCCGACGAGCAGTACTTC. This encodes CASSGQSDEQYF.